These 24 T cell receptor beta chains originate from one sample sequenced in a study of T cells in Graves' hyperthyroidism and ophthalmopathy. Template material for amplifying TCR beta CDR3 regions consisted of RNA transcripts. Carried out on the TCR CDR3, a first-round RT-PCR used the HTBI primer set. TCRdb redid the calling of the multiplex PCR reads with MiXCR, one entry per CDR3 protein. This sample has about 360,000 distinct CDR3 sequences, with roughly an eighth found just once. What was sequenced was blood. Receptors were obtained from a woman in her late teens or twenties with Graves' hyperthyroidism.

This clonotype was detected ten times or more. V gene TRBV7-8 combines with J gene TRBJ1-1; perhaps TRBD1 as D (6 bases). CDR1 and CDR2 from the germline V gene are SGHVS and FQNEAQ. Trimming cost V 7 bases and J 0 bases, with 15 bases left between them. The CDR3 extends over 15 amino acids. CDR3: CASTIRQAMNTEAFF. The CDR3 DNA reads TGTGCCAGCACAATTCGACAGGCAATGAACACTGAAGCTTTCTTT. The full variable domain, in which reference TRBV7-8 and TRBJ1-1 provide the parts outside the CDR3, is GAGVSQSPRYKVAKRGQDVALRCDPISGHVSLFWYQQALGQGPEFLTYFQNEAQLDKSGLPSDRFFAERPEGSVSTLKIQRTQQEDSAVYLCASTIRQAMNTEAFFGQGTRLTVV.

This clonotype was seen many times. The rearrangement uses TRBV7-2 and TRBJ2-5; D is ambiguous. CDR1 is SGHTA, CDR2 FQGNSA, per germline. The CDR3 has 12 amino acids. V lost 3 bases, J lost 3 bases, and 5 bases lay in between. The CDR3 nucleotides are TGTGCCAGCAGCTTCACCGAAGAGACCCAGTACTTC. It encodes CASSFTEETQYF.

This clonotype was seen ten or more times. CDR3 nucleotide sequence: TGTGCCAGCAGCTTAGCGCATCAGAAGGGCAATGAGCAGTTCTTC. This sequence encodes CASSLAHQKGNEQFF. The chain links TRBV7-9 to TRBJ2-1; D call uncertain. CDR3 length: 15 amino acids. V was pared by 0 bases and J by 6 bases, with 12 bases between. The V gene's germline CDR1 is SEHNR and CDR2 FQNEAQ (reference sequence).

This rearrangement joins TRBV5-6 to TRBJ1-1; possible D gene TRBD1, 5 bases. Germline CDR1 and CDR2: SGHDT and YYEEEE. V was trimmed by 3 bases and J by 6 bases, leaving 15 bases between them. The length of the CDR3 is 14 residues. CDR3 amino acids: CASSWGEGDAEAFF. The DNA for the CDR3 is TGTGCCAGCAGCTGGGGGGAAGGTGACGCTGAAGCTTTCTTT.

About this clonotype itself: It may be a read error: a sequence one base away is much more abundant. CDR3 residues: CATRRGFGEQFF. In DNA, the CDR3 is TGTGCCACCCGGCGAGGGTTCGGTGAGCAGTTCTTC. The V gene is TRBV28, the J gene TRBJ2-1, with D possibly TRBD2 on 5 matching bases. V lost 10 bases and J 9 bases, leaving 16 bases between the germline ends. CDR3 length: 12 amino acids. CDR1 and CDR2 from the germline V gene are MDHEN and SYDVKM.

V is TRBV19 and J is TRBJ2-5; D is unclear. V dropped 5 bases and J dropped 1 base, with 8 bases sitting between them. CDR3 length: 13 amino acids. Germline V CDR1 and CDR2: LNHDA, SQIVND (reference sequence). This chain's CDR3 is CASSFRSQETQYF. The CDR3 nucleotides are TGTGCCAGTAGTTTCCGGAGCCAAGAGACCCAGTACTTC. Variable domain in full (rest from reference TRBV19 and TRBJ2-5): DGGITQSPKYLFRKEGQNVTLSCEQNLNHDAMYWYRQDPGQGLRLIYYSQIVNDFQKGDIAEGYSVSREKKESFPLTVTSAQKNPTAFYLCASSFRSQETQYFGPGTRLLVL.

This clonotype was found a few times. Germline is not matched at one junction end, which may reflect a read error. The chain employs TRBV28 and TRBJ2-2; D not certain. This CDR3 is 12 amino acids long. CDR1 MDHEN and CDR2 SYDVKM come from the germline V gene. The CDR3 bases are TGTGCCAGCGGTTTACGCACCGGGGAGCTGTTTTTT. It yields the protein CASGLRTGELFF. Complete variable domain (other parts from reference TRBV28 and TRBJ2-2): DVKVTQSSRYLVKRTGEKVFLECVQDMDHENMFWYRQDPGLGLRLIYFSYDVKMKEKGDIPEGYSVSREKKERFSLILESASTNQTSMYLCASGLRTGELFFGEGSRLTVL.

This clonotype was seen ten or more times. J is TRBJ2-2 and V is TRBV6-2 or TRBV6-3; 8 bases map to TRBD1. V trimming: 1 base; J trimming: 5 bases; junction bases outside the gene matches: 6. CDR1 MNHEY and CDR2 SVGEGT come from the germline V gene. The CDR3 consists of 16 residues. The CDR3 DNA sequence: TGTGCCAGCAGTTACTTGAGGACAGGGAGGACCGGGGAGCTGTTTTTT. It yields the protein CASSYLRTGRTGELFF.

This clonotype was counted many times. The chain has TRBV20-1 and TRBJ2-3; 8 bases line up with TRBD2. CDR3 length equals 15 residues. The trim removed 5 bases at V and 2 bases at J, leaving 9 bases unmatched. Germline V CDR1 and CDR2: DFQATT, SNEGSKA (reference sequence). CDR3 sequence reads: CSAHLEGLVTDTQYF. The CDR3 DNA sequence: TGCAGTGCTCACCTAGAGGGACTAGTCACAGATACGCAGTATTTT.

This clonotype has a count of ten or more. This chain uses TRBV11-2 with TRBJ2-5, with D tentatively TRBD1 (7 bases). V lost 1 base to trimming and J lost 7 bases, with 16 bases between them. Germline CDR1 and CDR2: SGHAT and FQNNGV. This CDR3 spans 15 amino acids. The CDR3: CASSLGGGGGRTQYF. CDR3 sequence (DNA): TGTGCCAGCAGCTTAGGAGGAGGGGGCGGTCGGACCCAGTACTTC. Full variable domain (missing parts from reference TRBV11-2 and TRBJ2-5): EAGVAQSPRYKIIEKRQSVAFWCNPISGHATLYWYQQILGQGPKLLIQFQNNGVVDDSQLPKDRFSAERLKGVDSTLKIQPAKLEDSAVYLCASSLGGGGGRTQYFGPGTRLLVL.

This clonotype was found a few times. The chain recombines TRBV28 with TRBJ2-5; D may match TRBD1 or TRBD2 (7 bases each). This CDR3 region has 16 residues. CDR1 and CDR2 (germline): MDHEN, SYDVKM. Trimming took 5 bases from V and 5 from J, leaving 21 bases between them. Here the CDR3 reads CASSAQGGVSRETQYF. CDR3 DNA: TGTGCCAGCAGTGCCCAGGGGGGGGTGAGTCGGGAGACCCAGTACTTC.

This clonotype was seen ten or more times. The V gene is TRBV10-3, the J gene TRBJ1-1, with D unclear. Germline V gene lookup returns CDR1 ENHRY and CDR2 SYGVKD. The V end lost 6 bases, the J end lost 0 bases, and 11 bases lay between the germline ends. The CDR3 loop spans 14 amino acids. The CDR3 here is CAISSPGMNTEAFF. The CDR3 DNA reads as TGTGCCATCAGCAGCCCAGGTATGAACACTGAAGCTTTCTTT.

The sample holds many counts of this clonotype. The chain carries TRBV13 and TRBJ2-7; D unclear. This CDR3 contains 14 residues. In germline, CDR1 is PRHDT, CDR2 FYEKMQ (reference sequence). V lost 0 bases and J lost 2, with 8 bases in between. The DNA for the CDR3 is TGTGCCAGCAGCTTAGGTCTAGTAGCCTACGAGCAGTACTTC. The encoded protein is CASSLGLVAYEQYF.

This clonotype was detected ten times or more. At one of its ends the junction is not consistent with the germline gene, which may arise from a read error. The chain uses TRBV3-1 and TRBJ1-2; the match to TRBD1 covers 8 bases. CDR1 and CDR2 from the germline V gene are LGHDT and YNNKEL (reference sequence). This CDR3 is 12 amino acids long. CDR3 DNA sequence: TGTGCCAGCACCACGACAGGGGCTCGTGAGGCCTTC. The encoded protein is CASTTTGAREAF.

This clonotype has just a few counts. The CDR3 here is CASSLATGGNEQFF. In nucleotides, the CDR3 is TGCGCCAGCAGCTTGGCAACAGGGGGCAATGAGCAGTTCTTC. This chain links TRBV5-1 with TRBJ2-1; 8 bases fit TRBD1. The CDR3 loop spans 14 amino acids. CDR1 SGHRS and CDR2 YFSETQ come from the germline V gene. With 0 bases clipped from V and 6 bases from J, the junction kept 2 bases outside the gene matches. Full variable domain (outside the CDR3, taken from reference TRBV5-1 and TRBJ2-1): KAGVTQTPRYLIKTRGQQVTLSCSPISGHRSVSWYQQTPGQGLQFLFEYFSETQRNKGNFPGRFSGRQFSNSRSEMNVSTLELGDSALYLCASSLATGGNEQFFGPGTRLTVL.

This clonotype was seen many times. The chain recombines TRBV10-3 with TRBJ1-2; D is possibly TRBD1 (6 bases). This CDR3 is built from 10 residues. Germline V gives CDR1 ENHRY, CDR2 SYGVKD. V lost 10 bases to trimming and J lost 8 bases, with 11 bases between them. The CDR3 nucleotides are TGTGCCACCGGGACACACGGCTACACCTTC. Translation: CATGTHGYTF.

This clonotype was counted ten times or more. V gene TRBV12-3 or TRBV12-4 combines with J gene TRBJ1-1; no firm D call. The CDR3 contains 15 residues. V lost 9 bases to trimming and J lost 4 bases, with 21 bases between them. For the CDR3, the DNA is TGTGCCAGTCATATCAGGAGGGTAATTTTCACTGAAGCTTTCTTT. It is translated as CASHIRRVIFTEAFF.

This chain joins TRBV3-1 and TRBJ2-1, with TRBD2 identical over 7 bases. This CDR3 spans 14 amino acids. V lost 6 bases to trimming and J lost 6 bases; unmatched junction nucleotides: 8. Germline CDR1 and CDR2: LGHDT and YNNKEL (reference sequence). CDR3 in amino acids: CASSQLAGSNEQFF. The CDR3 DNA reads as TGTGCCAGCAGTCAATTAGCGGGCAGCAATGAGCAGTTCTTC.

To note about this clonotype: A much larger clone differs from this one at a single base, so this may be a read error. The chain uses TRBV6-1 and TRBJ2-5; 8 positions agree with TRBD2. The CDR3 has 14 residues. CDR1 is MNHNS, CDR2 SASEGT, per germline. With V trimmed by 7 bases and J by 5 bases, 9 bases remained unmatched. The CDR3: CASNSLAGGETQYF. The CDR3 DNA is TGTGCCAGCAATAGCCTGGCGGGGGGTGAGACCCAGTACTTC.

This clonotype was seen ten or more times. The gene calls are TRBV7-8 and TRBJ2-1, with 8 bases that match TRBD1. The CDR3 runs 15 residues. Germline V CDR1 and CDR2: SGHVS, FQNEAQ. With 6 bases clipped from V and 8 bases from J, the junction kept 12 bases outside the gene matches. CDR3 coding DNA: TGTGCCAGCAGTTTCAGCGGACAGGGTGGGGATGAGCAGTTCTTC. This gives the protein CASSFSGQGGDEQFF.

This clonotype was observed many times. This chain joins TRBV11-3 and TRBJ2-5; 8 positions agree with TRBD1. V was clipped by 5 bases and J by 5 bases; unmatched bases: 7. Germline V gives CDR1 SGHNT, CDR2 YENEEA. The CDR3 is made up of 14 amino acids. Here the CDR3 reads CASSLGTGQETQYF. CDR3 coding DNA: TGTGCCAGCAGCCTGGGGACAGGTCAGGAGACCCAGTACTTC.

This clonotype was counted at least ten times. The chain is built from TRBV3-1 and TRBJ2-5, with 7 bases matching TRBD1. The CDR3 runs to 15 residues. With V trimmed by 4 bases and J by 0 bases, 5 bases remained unmatched. CDR1 is LGHDT and CDR2 is YNNKEL in the germline V gene (reference sequence). CDR3 bases: TGTGCCAGCAGCCGTACTCAGGGGGACCAAGAGACCCAGTACTTC. Translating it yields CASSRTQGDQETQYF.

At least ten counts were recorded for this clonotype. V gene TRBV6-1 combines with J gene TRBJ1-5, with TRBD1 identical over 9 bases. In germline, CDR1 is MNHNS, CDR2 SASEGT. V shed 7 bases and J 5 bases; nucleotides not matched to a gene: 9. The CDR3 runs to 15 residues. The CDR3 DNA is TGTGCCAGCACCACAACCGGGACAGGGTATCAGCCCCAGCATTTT. This gives the protein CASTTTGTGYQPQHF.

This clonotype has ten or more counts. V gene TRBV27 combines with J gene TRBJ1-6; 9 bases align to TRBD1. Germline CDR1 and CDR2: MNHEY and SMNVEV (reference sequence). The V segment lost 7 bases and the J segment 9 bases; nucleotides outside the gene matches: 13. CDR3 length: 16 amino acids. CDR3 in amino acids: CASTKRGGQGTSPLHF. The CDR3 DNA is TGTGCCAGCACCAAAAGGGGGGGACAGGGTACTTCACCCCTCCACTTT.